The 26 T cell receptor beta chains below were found in one sample sequenced in a study of T cells in Graves' hyperthyroidism and ophthalmopathy. RNA transcripts provided the source from which TCR beta CDR3 regions were amplified. HTBI primers were employed in a first-round RT-PCR of the TCR CDR3. MiXCR was run by TCRdb on the multiplex PCR reads, yielding one entry per CDR3 protein. The sample carries about 690,000 distinct CDR3 sequences, 17% recorded once. Sequenced sample: blood. These receptors came from a man aged 45-60 years with Graves' hyperthyroidism.

V usage is TRBV7-9 and J usage is TRBJ1-2, with D uncertain. CDR1 and CDR2 (germline): SEHNR, FQNEAQ (reference sequence). Trimming took off 1 base at V and 6 bases at J, with 18 bases between the two ends. There are 16 residues in the CDR3. Written as DNA, the CDR3 is TGTGCCAGCAGCTTAGTGGGGTCCTCAGAAGGAGATGGCTACACCTTC. Residues: CASSLVGSSEGDGYTF.

This clonotype was seen repeatedly, ten times or more. The J gene is TRBJ1-2, the V gene TRBV3-1; 9 positions agree with TRBD1. The V gene end was trimmed by 7 bases and the J gene end by 6 bases; junction bases not matched to a gene: 15. The CDR3 consists of 16 residues. Germline CDR1 reads LGHDT; CDR2 reads YNNKEL (reference sequence). The DNA for the CDR3 is TGTGCCAGCACCCCCACTGGAGGACAGGGGAGAAATGGCTACACCTTC. It is translated as CASTPTGGQGRNGYTF. The entire variable domain, with the rest obtained from reference TRBV3-1 and TRBJ1-2, is as follows: DTAVSQTPKYLVTQMGNDKSIKCEQNLGHDTMYWYKQDSKKFLKIMFSYNNKELIINETVPNRFSPKSPDKAHLNLHINSLELGDSAVYFCASTPTGGQGRNGYTFGSGTRLTVV.

There are many counts of this clonotype. This chain uses TRBV7-2 with TRBJ2-7; 7 bases match TRBD2. Germline assignment: CDR1 SGHTA and CDR2 FQGNSA. This CDR3 contains 14 residues. V lost 1 base and J lost 2; bases outside the gene matches: 2. CDR3 sequence: CASSLGTSTYEQYF. The CDR3 DNA reads TGTGCCAGCAGCTTAGGGACTAGTACCTACGAGCAGTACTTC.

The V and J genes are TRBV12-3 or TRBV12-4 and TRBJ2-3; 13 bases match TRBD2. Trimming at V came to 5 bases and at J to 8 bases, leaving 7 bases not matched to a gene. The CDR3 consists of 15 residues. The CDR3 DNA sequence: TGTGCCAGCAGTCCGGCCGGGACTAGCGGGATTACGCAGTATTTT. Translating it yields CASSPAGTSGITQYF.

This clonotype has ten or more counts. This rearrangement joins TRBV28 to TRBJ2-7; TRBD2 agrees at 8 bases. The germline CDR1 and CDR2 sequences are MDHEN and SYDVKM. This CDR3 region has 14 residues. V shed 4 bases, J shed 2 bases, and the junction held 4 bases outside the gene matches. The CDR3 nucleotides are TGTGCCAGCAGTTGGGGACTAGGAGCCTACGAGCAGTACTTC. Protein product: CASSWGLGAYEQYF.

The chain joins TRBV12-3 or TRBV12-4 to TRBJ1-2, with 8 bases matching TRBD1. The V gene end was trimmed by 7 bases and the J gene end by 4 bases; junction bases not matched to a gene: 5. CDR3 length: 13 amino acids. In DNA form, the CDR3 reads TGTGCCAGCAAACTGGACAGGGTCTATGGCTACACCTTC. The encoded protein is CASKLDRVYGYTF.

In its sample, this clonotype was seen a few times. This rearrangement joins TRBV28 to TRBJ2-3; maybe TRBD2 (5 bases). Looked up from germline, CDR1 is MDHEN and CDR2 is SYDVKM. The CDR3 has 13 amino acids. Trimming stripped 5 bases from V and 4 bases from J, with 10 bases between. The CDR3 DNA reads as TGTGCCAGCAGTCCACTAGTTGCAGATACGCAGTATTTT. It encodes CASSPLVADTQYF.

This clonotype was counted only a few times. The V and J genes are TRBV6-5 and TRBJ1-1; TRBD1 matches at 9 bases. This CDR3 is built from 16 residues. V lost 4 bases and J lost 1; bases outside the gene matches: 7. Germline CDR1 reads MNHEY; CDR2 reads SVGAGI. CDR3 loop: CASSLAGTGRNTEAFF. The CDR3 region has the DNA TGTGCCAGCAGTTTAGCCGGGACAGGGAGGAACACTGAAGCTTTCTTT.

Ten or more counts support this clonotype. The chain is built from TRBV7-2 and TRBJ2-4; TRBD1 might be the D (5 bases). The CDR3 loop spans 16 amino acids. The V end lost 4 bases, the J end lost 2 bases, and 15 bases lay between the germline ends. Germline V lookup: CDR1 SGHTA, CDR2 FQGNSA. CDR3 in DNA: TGTGCCAGCAGCTCAAGACAGCCTACTACCAAAAACATTCAGTACTTC. As protein: CASSSRQPTTKNIQYF.

This clonotype has ten or more counts. The V call is TRBV3-1, the J call TRBJ1-1, with TRBD1 identical over 10 bases. The germline V gene has CDR1 LGHDT and CDR2 YNNKEL (reference sequence). The CDR3 sequence is 14 residues long. Trimming removed 5 bases from V and 4 bases from J; junction bases left unmatched: 4. This chain's CDR3 is CASSNRDRGTEAFF. CDR3 nucleotides: TGTGCCAGCAGCAACCGGGACAGGGGCACTGAAGCTTTCTTT.

This clonotype was seen at least ten times. The genes are TRBV27 and TRBJ2-1; D ambiguous. From germline, CDR1 is MNHEY and CDR2 SMNVEV (reference sequence). The CDR3 has 15 residues. V was clipped by 4 bases and J by 5 bases, with 15 bases between them. In DNA, the CDR3 is TGTGCCAGCAGTTGGAGAACAAGTCCACACAATGAGCAGTTCTTC. Its protein product is CASSWRTSPHNEQFF.

This chain uses TRBV24-1 with TRBJ2-1; 7 bases line up with TRBD1. V dropped 2 bases and J dropped 7; count of bases not matched to a gene: 7. Germline V lookup: CDR1 KGHDR, CDR2 SFDVKD. The CDR3 runs 15 residues. The CDR3 bases are TGTGCCACCAGTGATTCACCTCAGGGGGTAAATGAGCAGTTCTTC. Protein product: CATSDSPQGVNEQFF.

At least ten counts were recorded for this clonotype. V usage is TRBV6-1 and J usage is TRBJ1-6; no firm D call. The CDR3 is 16 residues long. The germline V gene has CDR1 MNHNS and CDR2 SASEGT. V was shortened by 1 base and J by 9 bases, with 16 bases between the two germline ends. The chain's CDR3 is CASSEEIGNQGSPLHF. For the CDR3, the DNA is TGTGCCAGCAGTGAAGAAATAGGGAATCAAGGTTCACCCCTCCACTTT.

This clonotype was counted at least ten times. The J gene is TRBJ2-2, the V gene TRBV12-3 or TRBV12-4, with D maybe TRBD1 (5 bases). Between the trimmed V and J ends, which lost 5 bases and 4 bases, there was a span of 17 bases. This CDR3 contains 16 residues. Here the CDR3 DNA reads TGTGCCAGCAGTACTGGGGCGTACATGTTCACCGGGGAGCTGTTTTTT. It specifies CASSTGAYMFTGELFF.

This clonotype showed up many times. The chain links TRBV9 to TRBJ2-7; TRBD2 agrees at 10 bases. The V and J ends lost 0 bases and 3 bases, in that order; junction bases with no gene match: 6. Germline V gene sequence: CDR1 SGDLS, CDR2 YYNGEE. The CDR3 runs 16 residues. DNA of the CDR3: TGTGCCAGCAGCGTAGCCTCTAGCGGGAGTGTCTACGAGCAGTACTTC. This gives the protein CASSVASSGSVYEQYF.

This chain connects TRBV7-2 to TRBJ2-3; 10 nucleotides align to TRBD1. In germline, CDR1 is SGHTA, CDR2 FQGNSA. The CDR3 has 16 residues. V was clipped by 6 bases and J by 2 bases; unmatched bases: 8. DNA for the CDR3: TGTGCCAGCAGAAGTGGGACAGGGGACAACACAGATACGCAGTATTTT. Its protein is CASRSGTGDNTDTQYF.

This clonotype was seen a handful of times. The CDR3 DNA reads TGCGCCAGCAGCTTGGTTACAAACAGCAATGAGCAGTTCTTC. This gives the protein CASSLVTNSNEQFF. The rearrangement joins TRBV5-1 to TRBJ2-1; D not resolved. V gave up 0 bases and J gave up 6 bases, with 10 bases separating them. The CDR3 loop spans 14 amino acids. The germline gives CDR1 SGHRS, CDR2 YFSETQ.

This clonotype has at least ten counts. The chain employs TRBV28 and TRBJ2-5; TRBD1 is a possible D gene (5 bases). Looked up from germline, CDR1 is MDHEN and CDR2 is SYDVKM. Deletions cut 3 bases from V and 4 bases from J, with 18 bases between. This CDR3 spans 16 amino acids. The chain's CDR3 is CASSFRTQGWGETQYF. CDR3 bases: TGTGCCAGCAGTTTCCGTACCCAGGGATGGGGAGAGACCCAGTACTTC.

This clonotype was observed many times. This chain uses TRBV30 with TRBJ1-2; D is ambiguous. CDR1 GTSNPN and CDR2 SVGIG come from the germline V gene (reference sequence). Trimming stripped 1 base from V and 4 bases from J, with 7 bases between. The CDR3 has 12 amino acids. The CDR3 DNA reads TGTGCCTGGAGTGGACCGACCTATGGCTACACCTTC. Translated: CAWSGPTYGYTF.

Many counts were recorded for this clonotype. The rearrangement uses TRBV2 and TRBJ2-7; D unclear. V was shortened by 4 bases and J by 2 bases, with 6 bases between the two germline ends. The CDR3 loop spans 12 amino acids. Looked up from germline, CDR1 is SNHLY and CDR2 is FYNNEI. The CDR3 region has the DNA TGTGCCAGCAGTGTCCAGCCCTACGAGCAGTACTTC. Translation: CASSVQPYEQYF.

CDR3 in amino acids: CASSLRLTSGSHEQYF. DNA for the CDR3: TGTGCCAGCAGCTTGAGGCTTACTAGCGGGTCCCACGAGCAGTACTTC. This chain connects TRBV5-6 to TRBJ2-7; 9 bases line up with TRBD2. CDR3 length: 16 amino acids. Germline V lookup: CDR1 SGHDT, CDR2 YYEEEE. The V segment lost 1 base and the J segment 5 bases; nucleotides outside the gene matches: 10.

The chain links TRBV2 to TRBJ2-7; D gene uncertain. Per the germline V gene, CDR1 is SNHLY and CDR2 is FYNNEI. The CDR3 sequence is 12 residues long. V lost 7 bases to trimming and J lost 3 bases, with 10 bases between them. In nucleotides, the CDR3 is TGTGCCAGCAACGGACGAGTCTACGAGCAGTACTTC. Translated, it gives CASNGRVYEQYF.

To note about this clonotype: Relative to the germline gene, one junction end is altered; a read error may explain this. The chain links TRBV2 to TRBJ1-6, with unresolved D. This CDR3 is built from 16 residues. Germline V gene data show CDR1 as SNHLY and CDR2 as FYNNEI. Here the CDR3 reads CANSVRPSPYSSPLHF. The CDR3 region has the DNA TGTGCCAACAGTGTTCGACCTTCCCCCTATAGTTCACCCCTCCACTTT. Full variable domain (outside the CDR3, taken from reference TRBV2 and TRBJ1-6): EPEVTQTPSHQVTQMGQEVILRCVPISNHLYFYWYRQILGQKVEFLVSFYNNEISEKSEIFDDQFSVERPDGSNFTLKIRSTKLEDSAMYFCANSVRPSPYSSPLHFGNGTRLTVT.

This clonotype was found a few times. The chain carries TRBV6-2 or TRBV6-3 and TRBJ2-1, with 10 positions matching TRBD1. The germline V gene encodes CDR1 MNHEY and CDR2 SVGEGT. The trim removed 6 bases at V and 7 bases at J, leaving 6 bases unmatched. The CDR3 is 14 residues long. CDR3 sequence reads: CASRWTGGKNEQFF. The DNA for the CDR3 is TGTGCCAGCAGATGGACAGGGGGTAAAAATGAGCAGTTCTTC.

This clonotype appeared a few times. The V gene is TRBV4-1, the J gene TRBJ2-7, with 7 nucleotides matching TRBD2. Germline CDR1 is MGHRA and CDR2 is YSYEKL. The CDR3 runs to 16 residues. The trim removed 0 bases at V and 0 bases at J, leaving 5 bases unmatched. DNA of the CDR3: TGCGCCAGCAGCCAAGATACAGCGGGGAGCTCCTACGAGCAGTACTTC. It yields the protein CASSQDTAGSSYEQYF.

This clonotype has ten or more counts. This chain joins TRBV2 and TRBJ1-5; D call uncertain. The CDR3 runs to 14 residues. Germline CDR1 reads SNHLY; CDR2 reads FYNNEI. Trimming cost V 6 bases and J 0 bases, with 9 bases left between them. CDR3 protein: CASSDSYSNQPQHF. In DNA form, the CDR3 reads TGTGCCAGCAGCGACTCATATAGCAATCAGCCCCAGCATTTT.